These T cell receptor beta chains were read from a single sample in a study of blood T cell repertoires in COVID-19. The table came from immunoSEQ multiplex PCR; TCRdb's copy has only in-frame clones and leaves some out. This table holds around 200,000 clones, roughly 89% found once. The sequenced sample consisted of peripheral blood. These TCRs come from a middle-aged man with acute or convalescent COVID-19. The CDR3 runs from the conserved cysteine through the conserved F or W. A D gene is named only where the DNA matches it firmly. For some rows the clone size is stated as once, few or many, or as a class when expanded; others skip it.

v_gene	abundance	j_gene	d_gene	CDR3nt	CDR3aa
TRBV18	NA	TRBJ2-1	NA	TGTGCCAGCTCACAAACAATTAACTCCTACAATGAGCAGTTCTTC	CASSQTINSYNEQFF
TRBV11-2	NA	TRBJ2-5	NA	TGTGCCAGCAGCTTCCCCCCGGCTAGGCAAGAGACCCAGTACTTC	CASSFPPARQETQYF
TRBV28	few	TRBJ2-7	TRBD1	TGTGCCAGCAGTTTAAGGCCCAGGGGGCTAACGACTACGAGGGAGCAGTACTTC	CASSLRPRGLTTTREQYF
TRBV6-6	NA	TRBJ1-5	TRBD1	TGTGCCAGCCGACAGGGCAGGGGCAATCAGCCCCAGCATTTT	CASRQGRGNQPQHF
TRBV28	NA	TRBJ1-2	TRBD1	TGTGCCAGCAGTTTACTAAGGGGGCGCTCCTATGGCTACACCTTC	CASSLLRGRSYGYTF
TRBV7-2	once	TRBJ1-3	NA	TGTGCCAGCAGCCCCGGGGGGGGCTCTGGAAACACCATATATTTT	CASSPGGGSGNTIYF
TRBV27	NA	TRBJ1-6	NA	TGTGCCAGCAGTTTCGGGAATTCACCCCTCCACTTT	CASSFGNSPLHF
TRBV10-3	NA	TRBJ1-2	TRBD1	TGTGCCATCGGAGACCGGGACAGGTCGGATGGCTACACCTTC	CAIGDRDRSDGYTF
TRBV29-1	NA	TRBJ1-4	NA	TGCAGCGTTGAAGTTCAGGAGGGTGAAAAACTGTTTTTT	CSVEVQEGEKLFF
TRBV5-4	NA	TRBJ2-7	NA	TGTGCCAGCAGCCGCGGAGCGGGTAGCTCCTACGAGCAGTACTTC	CASSRGAGSSYEQYF
TRBV30	NA	TRBJ2-2	NA	TGTGCCTGGACTGAGACAGACATTACCGGGGAGCTGTTTTTT	CAWTETDITGELFF
TRBV6-1	NA	TRBJ2-7	NA	TGTGCCAGCAGTGAATCAAGGCCTGACACCTACGAGCAGTACTTC	CASSESRPDTYEQYF
TRBV7-8	NA	TRBJ2-6	NA	TGTGCCAGCAGCCCGGGCGGGACGATGTTCTCTGGGGCCAACGTCCTGACTTTC	CASSPGGTMFSGANVLTF
TRBV5-4	NA	TRBJ2-5	TRBD1	TGTGCCAGCAGCACGCAAAGGGACAGGGGGCCCCAAGAGACCCAGTACTTC	CASSTQRDRGPQETQYF
TRBV7-2	NA	TRBJ2-2	TRBD2	TGTGCCAGCAGCACTTGGCGGGGGGCTACGGTCACCGGGGAGCTGTTTTTT	CASSTWRGATVTGELFF
TRBV19	NA	TRBJ2-7	TRBD1	TGTGCCAGTAGTATAGGGGACAGGGACGAGCAGTACTTC	CASSIGDRDEQYF
TRBV6-5	NA	TRBJ1-5	TRBD1	TGTGCCAGCAGACAGGGGGTGAGCAATCAGCCCCAGCATTTT	CASRQGVSNQPQHF
TRBV5-4	few	TRBJ1-4	NA	TGTGCCAGCAGCCGGGACACAGCTAATGAAAAACTGTTTTTT	CASSRDTANEKLFF
TRBV25-1	NA	TRBJ1-2	NA	TGTGCCTCCGGGGACACAAATCGGTATGGCTACACCTTC	CASGDTNRYGYTF
TRBV11-2	NA	TRBJ2-3	NA	TGTGCCAGCAGCCTGGGGACTCTAGGTTTGGCAGATACGCAGTATTTT	CASSLGTLGLADTQYF
TRBV28	NA	TRBJ2-7	NA	TGTGCCGCAGCAAGGCGGCCGGGGGACGAGCAGTACTTC	CAAARRPGDEQYF
TRBV27	few	TRBJ2-2	TRBD2	TGTGCCAGCAGTTACGGGGGGAGCGGGGAGCTGTTTTTT	CASSYGGSGELFF
TRBV7-2	once	TRBJ2-5	NA	TGTGCCAGCAGCTTTGGGTGGGAGCAAGAGACCCAGTACTTC	CASSFGWEQETQYF
TRBV29-1	NA	TRBJ2-1	NA	TGCAGCGTCGCACAGGGTCGGAATGAGCAGTTCTTC	CSVAQGRNEQFF
TRBV18	NA	TRBJ1-5	NA	TGTGCCAGCTCACCCCGGGGGGATCAGCCCCAGCATTTT	CASSPRGDQPQHF
TRBV3-1/TRBV3-2	NA	TRBJ2-5	TRBD1	TGTGCCAGCAGCCCGGGACAGCAAGAGACCCAGTACTTC	CASSPGQQETQYF
TRBV29-1	NA	TRBJ2-7	NA	TGCAGCGTTGAAGATCATGCAGGATCAACCTACGAGCAGTACTTC	CSVEDHAGSTYEQYF
TRBV5-1	NA	TRBJ2-6	TRBD1	TGCGCCAGCAGCTTAGGGCCCCGGACAGGGCTTCTGTCTGGGGCCAACGTCCTGACTTTC	CASSLGPRTGLLSGANVLTF
TRBV27	NA	TRBJ2-3	TRBD2	TGTGCCAGCAGTTATGACGGGAGGGCAGATACGCAGTATTTT	CASSYDGRADTQYF
TRBV5-1	NA	TRBJ2-3	TRBD2	TGCGCCAGCAACCCCCCGGGGGGAGTTGGCACAGATACGCAGTATTTT	CASNPPGGVGTDTQYF
TRBV9	NA	TRBJ1-4	NA	TGTGCCAGCAGCGTAGATGGGTCAGGTGAAAAACTGTTTTTT	CASSVDGSGEKLFF
TRBV28	NA	TRBJ2-6	TRBD2	TGTGCCAGCAGTTTTGCGGGGGTTGGGGCCAACGTCCTGACTTTC	CASSFAGVGANVLTF
TRBV3-1/TRBV3-2	once	TRBJ2-2	TRBD2	TGTGCCAGCAGACCCGGGGGGGCCGACACCGGGGAGCTGTTTTTT	CASRPGGADTGELFF
TRBV5-4	NA	TRBJ1-6	NA	TGTGCCAGCAGCTTGGGTCAGGGTGTTTCACCCCTCCACTTT	CASSLGQGVSPLHF
TRBV7-8	NA	TRBJ1-2	TRBD1	TGTGCCAGCAGCTCAGGACAGGGGGGCTACACCTTC	CASSSGQGGYTF